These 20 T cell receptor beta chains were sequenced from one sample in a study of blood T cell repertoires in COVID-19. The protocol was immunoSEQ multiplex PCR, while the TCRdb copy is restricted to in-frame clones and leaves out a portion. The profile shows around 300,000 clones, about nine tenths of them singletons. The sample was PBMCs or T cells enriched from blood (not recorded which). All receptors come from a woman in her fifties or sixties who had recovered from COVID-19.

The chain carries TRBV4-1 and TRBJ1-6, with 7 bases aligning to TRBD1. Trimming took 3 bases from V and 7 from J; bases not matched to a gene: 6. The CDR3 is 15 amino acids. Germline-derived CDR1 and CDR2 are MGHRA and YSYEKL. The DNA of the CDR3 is TGCGCCAGCAGCCATCCCCGACAGGGCAATTCACCCCTCCACTTT. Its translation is CASSHPRQGNSPLHF.

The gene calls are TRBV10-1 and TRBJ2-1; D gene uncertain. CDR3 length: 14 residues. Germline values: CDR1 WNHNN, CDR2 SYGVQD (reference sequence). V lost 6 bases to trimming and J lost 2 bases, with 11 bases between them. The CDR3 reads CASSPEVPYNEQFF. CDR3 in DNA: TGCGCCAGCAGCCCCGAGGTCCCCTACAATGAGCAGTTCTTC.

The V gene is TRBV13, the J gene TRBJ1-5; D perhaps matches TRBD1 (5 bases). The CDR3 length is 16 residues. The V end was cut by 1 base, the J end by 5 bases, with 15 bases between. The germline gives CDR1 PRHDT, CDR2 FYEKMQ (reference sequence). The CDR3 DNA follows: TGTGCCAGCAGCTTAGCCCCACAGGCACCTGATCAGCCCCAGCATTTT. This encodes CASSLAPQAPDQPQHF.

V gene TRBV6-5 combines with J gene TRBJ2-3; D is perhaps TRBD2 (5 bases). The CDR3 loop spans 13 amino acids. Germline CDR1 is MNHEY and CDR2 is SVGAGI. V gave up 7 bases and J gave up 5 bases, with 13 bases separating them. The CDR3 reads CASTVSGGDTQYF. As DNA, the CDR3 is TGTGCCAGCACCGTGAGCGGTGGAGATACGCAGTATTTT.

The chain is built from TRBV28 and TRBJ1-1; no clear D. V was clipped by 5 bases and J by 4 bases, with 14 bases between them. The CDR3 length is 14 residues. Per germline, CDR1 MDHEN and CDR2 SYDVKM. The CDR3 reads CASSPPFAGTEAFF. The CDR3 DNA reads TGTGCCAGCAGTCCCCCTTTCGCGGGCACTGAAGCTTTCTTT.

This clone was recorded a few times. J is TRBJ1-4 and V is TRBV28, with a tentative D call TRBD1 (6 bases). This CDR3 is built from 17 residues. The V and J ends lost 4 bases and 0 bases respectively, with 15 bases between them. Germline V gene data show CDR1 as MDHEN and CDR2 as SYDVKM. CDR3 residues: CASSSALDRATNEKLFF. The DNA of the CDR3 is TGTGCCAGCAGTTCGGCCCTGGACAGAGCAACTAATGAAAAACTGTTTTTT.

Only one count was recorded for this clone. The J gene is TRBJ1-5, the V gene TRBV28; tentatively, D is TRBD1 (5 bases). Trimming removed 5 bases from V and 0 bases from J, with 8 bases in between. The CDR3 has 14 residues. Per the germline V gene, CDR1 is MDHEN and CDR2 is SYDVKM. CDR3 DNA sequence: TGTGCCAGCAGTCAGACAGTTAGCAATCAGCCCCAGCATTTT. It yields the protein CASSQTVSNQPQHF. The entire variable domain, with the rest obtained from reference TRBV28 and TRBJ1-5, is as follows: DVKVTQSSRYLVKRTGEKVFLECVQDMDHENMFWYRQDPGLGLRLIYFSYDVKMKEKGDIPEGYSVSREKKERFSLILESASTNQTSMYLCASSQTVSNQPQHFGDGTRLSIL.

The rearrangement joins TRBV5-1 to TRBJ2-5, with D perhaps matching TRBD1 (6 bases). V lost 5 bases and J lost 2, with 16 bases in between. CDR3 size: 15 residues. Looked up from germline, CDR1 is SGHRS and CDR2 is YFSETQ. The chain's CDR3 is CASRYTGHQQETQYF. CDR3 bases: TGCGCCAGCAGGTATACGGGACACCAACAAGAGACCCAGTACTTC.

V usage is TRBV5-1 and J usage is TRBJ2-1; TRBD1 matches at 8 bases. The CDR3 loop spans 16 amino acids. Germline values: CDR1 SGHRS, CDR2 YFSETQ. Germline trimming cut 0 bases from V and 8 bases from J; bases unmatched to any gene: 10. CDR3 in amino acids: CASSLGRDRLRDEQFF. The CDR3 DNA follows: TGCGCCAGCAGCTTGGGGCGGGACAGGCTTAGAGATGAGCAGTTCTTC. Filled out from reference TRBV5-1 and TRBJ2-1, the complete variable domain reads KAGVTQTPRYLIKTRGQQVTLSCSPISGHRSVSWYQQTPGQGLQFLFEYFSETQRNKGNFPGRFSGRQFSNSRSEMNVSTLELGDSALYLCASSLGRDRLRDEQFFGPGTRLTVL.

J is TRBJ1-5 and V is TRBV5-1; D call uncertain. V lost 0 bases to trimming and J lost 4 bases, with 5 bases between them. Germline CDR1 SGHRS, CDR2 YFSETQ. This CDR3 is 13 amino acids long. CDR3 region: CASSLDINQPQHF. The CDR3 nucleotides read TGCGCCAGCAGCTTGGACATAAATCAGCCCCAGCATTTT.

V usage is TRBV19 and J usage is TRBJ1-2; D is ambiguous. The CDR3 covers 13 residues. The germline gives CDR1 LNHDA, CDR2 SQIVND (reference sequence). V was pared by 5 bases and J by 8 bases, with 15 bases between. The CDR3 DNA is TGTGCCAGTAGTCCCGAAGCCTCGAGCGGCTACACCTTC. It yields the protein CASSPEASSGYTF.

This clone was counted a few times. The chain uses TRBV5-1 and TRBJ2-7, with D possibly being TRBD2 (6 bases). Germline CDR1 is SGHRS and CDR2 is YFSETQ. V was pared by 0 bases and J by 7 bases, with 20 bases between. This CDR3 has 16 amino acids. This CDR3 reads CASSLARDSQAGEQYF. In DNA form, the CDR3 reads TGCGCCAGCAGCTTGGCTCGGGACTCTCAAGCGGGTGAGCAGTACTTC.

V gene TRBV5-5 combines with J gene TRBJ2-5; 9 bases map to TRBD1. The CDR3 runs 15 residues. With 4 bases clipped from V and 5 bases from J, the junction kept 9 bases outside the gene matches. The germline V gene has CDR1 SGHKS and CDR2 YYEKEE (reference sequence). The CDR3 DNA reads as TGTGCCAGCAGCGCTCCGGGACAGGGACATGAGACCCAGTACTTC. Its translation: CASSAPGQGHETQYF.

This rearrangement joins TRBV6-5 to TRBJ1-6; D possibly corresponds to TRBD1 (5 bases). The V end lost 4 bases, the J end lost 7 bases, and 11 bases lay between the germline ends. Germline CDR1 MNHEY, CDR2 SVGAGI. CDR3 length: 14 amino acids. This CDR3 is CASSLGRANSPLHF. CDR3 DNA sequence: TGTGCCAGCAGTTTGGGCAGGGCGAATTCACCCCTCCACTTT.

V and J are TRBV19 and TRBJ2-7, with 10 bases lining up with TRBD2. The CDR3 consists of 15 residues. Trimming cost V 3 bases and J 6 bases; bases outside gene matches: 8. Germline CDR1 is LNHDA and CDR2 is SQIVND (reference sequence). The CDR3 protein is CASSIMSGRASEQYF. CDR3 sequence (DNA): TGTGCCAGTAGTATTATGAGCGGGAGGGCCTCCGAGCAGTACTTC. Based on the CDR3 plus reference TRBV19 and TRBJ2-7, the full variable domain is DGGITQSPKYLFRKEGQNVTLSCEQNLNHDAMYWYRQDPGQGLRLIYYSQIVNDFQKGDIAEGYSVSREKKESFPLTVTSAQKNPTAFYLCASSIMSGRASEQYFGPGTRLTVT.

The CDR3 is CASSLQGTGNTIYF. CDR3 DNA sequence: TGCGCCAGCAGCTTGCAGGGGACTGGAAACACCATATATTTT. The gene calls are TRBV5-1 and TRBJ1-3; possibly TRBD1 for D (6 bases). The CDR3 is 14 amino acids. CDR1 is SGHRS and CDR2 is YFSETQ in the germline V gene. The V and J ends lost 1 base and 2 bases respectively, with 7 bases between them.

CDR3 amino acids: CASRGQGKAEAFF. The CDR3 nucleotides are TGTGCCAGCAGGGGACAGGGGAAGGCTGAAGCTTTCTTT. The chain couples TRBV28 to TRBJ1-1; 10 nucleotides align to TRBD1. Looked up from germline, CDR1 is MDHEN and CDR2 is SYDVKM. With 6 bases clipped from V and 6 bases from J, the junction kept 4 bases outside the gene matches. The CDR3 runs 13 residues.

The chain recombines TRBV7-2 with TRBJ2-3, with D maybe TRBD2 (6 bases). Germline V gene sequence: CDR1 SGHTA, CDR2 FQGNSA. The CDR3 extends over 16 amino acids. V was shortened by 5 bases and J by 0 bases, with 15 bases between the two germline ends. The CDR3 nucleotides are TGTGCCAGCAGCACCCAAAGCGGGCTCAGCACAGATACGCAGTATTTT. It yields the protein CASSTQSGLSTDTQYF.

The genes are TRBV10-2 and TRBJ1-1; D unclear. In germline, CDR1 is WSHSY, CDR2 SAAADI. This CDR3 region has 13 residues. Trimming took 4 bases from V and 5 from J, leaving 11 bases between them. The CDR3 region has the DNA TGCGCCAGCAGTGTTGAGGGTGTAACTGAAGCTTTCTTT. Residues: CASSVEGVTEAFF.

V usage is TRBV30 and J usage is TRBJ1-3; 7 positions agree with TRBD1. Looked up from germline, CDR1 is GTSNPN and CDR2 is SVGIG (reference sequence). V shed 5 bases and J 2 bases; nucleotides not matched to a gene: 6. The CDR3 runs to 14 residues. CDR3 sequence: CAWGLQGPGNTIYF. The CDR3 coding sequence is TGTGCCTGGGGCCTACAGGGGCCTGGAAACACCATATATTTT.